Listed below are T cell receptor beta chains from one sample, sequenced in a study of cytomegalovirus exposure and HLA in healthy donors. Measured with immunoSEQ multiplex PCR; TCRdb has only the in-frame clones, and not every one. The sample includes roughly 100,000 clones, about 86% seen only once; the top ten take around 3.6%. Input material: PBMCs. The receptors come from a young woman in good health and CMV-seropositive. Each CDR3 is given with its conserved first and last residue. A D gene is named only where the DNA matches it firmly. Where a row states a size, it is once, few, many or the class of an expanded clone; other rows omit it.

V,J,size,D,CDR3,DNA
TRBV19,TRBJ2-5,-,TRBD2,CASSISGLGETQYF,TGTGCCAGTAGTATTTCGGGACTAGGAGAGACCCAGTACTTC
TRBV6-5,TRBJ2-6,-,-,CASSPSYRATNVLTF,TGTGCCAGCAGTCCCTCCTACAGGGCCACCAACGTCCTGACTTTC
TRBV7-2,TRBJ2-7,-,TRBD2,CASSSTSGGYEQYF,TGTGCCAGCAGCTCAACTAGCGGGGGGTACGAGCAGTACTTC
TRBV10-2,TRBJ1-2,-,TRBD1,CASSFGQGDYGYTF,TGCGCCAGCAGTTTCGGACAGGGAGACTATGGCTACACCTTC
TRBV2,TRBJ1-2,-,-,CASSEKPIRGYTF,TGTGCCAGCAGTGAAAAACCTATTCGGGGCTACACCTTC
TRBV15,TRBJ1-1,-,-,CATSTQVGAEAFF,TGTGCCACCAGCACCCAGGTGGGAGCTGAAGCTTTCTTT
TRBV25-1,TRBJ1-4,few,TRBD1,CASSDRQGESNEKLFF,TGTGCCAGCAGTGACCGACAGGGGGAATCTAATGAAAAACTGTTTTTT
TRBV27,TRBJ1-5,-,-,CASSLWGDSVRVQPQHF,TGTGCCAGCAGTTTATGGGGGGATTCGGTTCGAGTTCAGCCCCAGCATTTT
TRBV28,TRBJ1-3,once,-,CASSLGQGTGNTIYF,TGTGCCAGCAGTTTAGGGCAGGGTACTGGAAACACCATATATTTT
TRBV15,TRBJ2-5,-,TRBD2,CATSRDLASGRAETQYF,TGTGCCACCAGCAGAGATTTGGCTAGCGGGAGGGCGGAGACCCAGTACTTC
TRBV6-1,TRBJ2-7,-,-,CASSVEISYEQYF,TGTGCCAGCAGTGTTGAGATCTCCTACGAGCAGTACTTC
TRBV4-1,TRBJ1-6,-,TRBD1,CASSQEDRGPSPLHF,TGCGCCAGCAGCCAAGAGGACAGGGGACCGTCGCCCCTCCACTTT
TRBV28,TRBJ2-1,-,TRBD2,CASSQGGLAGGPGFF,TGTGCCAGCAGCCAAGGCGGGCTAGCGGGGGGGCCCGGGTTCTTC
TRBV2,TRBJ2-7,-,TRBD2,CASSEGSGGFYEQYF,TGTGCCAGCAGTGAAGGCAGCGGGGGGTTCTACGAGCAGTACTTC
TRBV9,TRBJ1-3,-,TRBD1,CASSGGTGNSGNTIYF,TGTGCCAGCAGCGGAGGGACAGGAAACTCTGGAAACACCATATATTTT
TRBV6-5,TRBJ2-7,-,TRBD2,CASSLQRGGYEQYF,TGTGCCAGCAGCCTCCAACGGGGGGGCTACGAGCAGTACTTC
TRBV5-1,TRBJ2-5,-,TRBD1,CASSLGTGFQETQYF,TGCGCCAGCAGCTTGGGGACAGGTTTTCAAGAGACCCAGTACTTC
TRBV7-3,TRBJ2-2,-,-,CASSQSAYQEELFF,TGTGCCAGCAGCCAGTCAGCCTACCAGGAGGAGCTGTTTTTT
TRBV6-5,TRBJ2-7,-,TRBD2,CASSYSAGGPNEQYF,TGTGCCAGCAGTTACTCGGCGGGAGGGCCTAACGAGCAGTACTTC
TRBV6-5,TRBJ2-4,-,-,CASSTSGNIQYF,TGTGCCAGCTCAACCTCAGGAAACATTCAGTACTTC
TRBV28,TRBJ2-5,-,-,CASISEARVYETQYF,TGTGCCAGCATAAGCGAGGCGAGGGTTTACGAGACCCAGTACTTC
TRBV27,TRBJ2-5,-,-,CASSPSTEETQYF,TGTGCCAGCAGCCCTTCGACAGAAGAGACCCAGTACTTC
TRBV28,TRBJ1-5,-,-,CASRDDRNLHQPQHF,TGTGCCAGCAGAGACGACAGGAACTTGCATCAGCCCCAGCATTTT
TRBV5-1,TRBJ1-3,-,TRBD1,CASSGGTGPGNTIYF,TGCGCCAGCAGCGGGGGGACAGGGCCTGGAAACACCATATATTTT
TRBV5-1,TRBJ1-5,many,TRBD1,CASSLGQGANQPQHF,TGCGCCAGCAGCTTGGGGCAGGGGGCCAATCAGCCCCAGCATTTT
TRBV6-1,TRBJ2-7,few,-,CASSPRVNPGYEQYF,TGTGCCAGCAGTCCCAGGGTGAATCCCGGCTACGAGCAGTACTTC
TRBV6-5,TRBJ1-2,-,TRBD1,CASSYGEGALYGYTF,TGTGCCAGCAGTTACGGAGAGGGGGCGTTGTATGGCTACACCTTC
TRBV28,TRBJ1-5,few,-,CASKQGPNQPQHF,TGTGCCAGCAAACAGGGCCCCAATCAGCCCCAGCATTTT
TRBV10-1,TRBJ2-7,-,-,CASSDAAGLYEQYF,TGCGCCAGCAGTGACGCGGCCGGACTCTACGAGCAGTACTTC
TRBV5-1,TRBJ2-2,-,TRBD2,CASRTSGFANTGELFF,TGCGCCAGCAGGACTAGCGGGTTCGCGAACACCGGGGAGCTGTTTTTT
TRBV6-4,TRBJ2-3,-,-,CASSAEWEHTQYF,TGTGCCAGCAGTGCCGAATGGGAGCATACGCAGTATTTT
TRBV29-1,TRBJ2-1,once,TRBD1,CSTGTGFNEQFF,TGCAGCACCGGGACAGGGTTTAATGAGCAGTTCTTC
TRBV5-3,TRBJ1-5,-,-,CARSIHRDRQPQHF,TGTGCCAGAAGCATTCACAGGGATCGACAGCCCCAGCATTTT
TRBV14,TRBJ1-1,-,-,CASSQDSGSTEAFF,TGTGCCAGCAGCCAAGATTCGGGGAGCACTGAAGCTTTCTTT
TRBV12-1,TRBJ1-4,few,-,CASRGGINEKLFF,TGTGCCAGCAGGGGAGGAATAAATGAAAAACTGTTTTTT
TRBV5-1,TRBJ1-2,-,-,CASSLEGADGYTF,TGCGCCAGCAGCTTGGAAGGGGCTGATGGCTACACCTTC
TRBV9,TRBJ1-3,once,TRBD1,CASSVGGDRAGNTIYF,TGTGCCAGCAGCGTAGGCGGGGACAGGGCTGGAAACACCATATATTTT
TRBV5-4,TRBJ2-5,-,TRBD2,CASSLSSGGALETQYF,TGTGCCAGCAGCTTATCTAGCGGGGGGGCCCTCGAGACCCAGTACTTC
TRBV19,TRBJ2-7,few,TRBD1,CASSTGTVYEQYF,TGTGCCAGTAGTACCGGGACAGTCTACGAGCAGTACTTC
TRBV25-1,TRBJ2-7,-,TRBD1,CASSDPNTGVEQYF,TGTGCCAGCAGTGACCCCAACACAGGGGTCGAGCAGTACTTC
TRBV30,TRBJ2-7,once,TRBD2,CAWNLAGLETQYF,TGTGCCTGGAACCTAGCGGGACTTGAGACGCAGTACTTC
TRBV25-1,TRBJ1-6,-,TRBD1,CASSELGGQKSPLHF,TGTGCCAGCAGTGAATTGGGGGGACAGAAATCACCCCTCCACTTT
TRBV19,TRBJ2-5,-,TRBD1,CASSAAGQGKIETQYF,TGTGCCAGTAGCGCCGCGGGACAGGGGAAGATAGAGACCCAGTACTTC
TRBV4-1,TRBJ1-3,-,-,CASSQSLTGTIYF,TGCGCCAGCAGCCAGAGCCTCACTGGCACCATATATTTT
TRBV28,TRBJ1-5,-,-,CASSWRNQPQHF,TGTGCCAGCAGTTGGCGCAATCAGCCCCAGCATTTT
TRBV5-1,TRBJ2-1,-,-,CASEDVLYNEQFF,TGCGCCAGCGAGGATGTACTTTACAATGAGCAGTTCTTC
TRBV2,TRBJ2-7,once,-,CASRDGFAGKTYEQYF,TGTGCCAGCAGGGACGGGTTCGCGGGGAAAACCTACGAGCAGTACTTC
TRBV5-5,TRBJ1-1,-,-,CASSSSPQGNTEAFF,TGTGCCAGCAGCTCCTCCCCCCAGGGAAACACTGAAGCTTTCTTT
TRBV29-1,TRBJ2-7,-,TRBD1,CSGGQATYEQYF,TGCAGCGGGGGACAGGCGACCTACGAGCAGTACTTC
TRBV27,TRBJ2-5,-,TRBD1,CASSSPRQGLGETQYF,TGTGCCAGCAGTTCCCCTCGACAGGGGTTGGGGGAGACCCAGTACTTC
TRBV4-2,TRBJ1-2,-,-,CASSQYLRGSYGYTF,TGTGCCAGCAGCCAGTATCTTCGCGGGTCATACGGCTACACCTTC
TRBV7-9,TRBJ1-5,-,-,CASSGGYSNQPQHF,TGTGCCAGCAGCGGCGGCTATAGCAATCAGCCCCAGCATTTT
TRBV4-1,TRBJ1-1,few,-,CASSQDRAEATEAFF,TGCGCCAGCAGCCAAGATCGAGCGGAAGCCACTGAAGCTTTCTTT
TRBV13,TRBJ1-1,-,-,CASSFTRVSNTEAFF,TGTGCCAGCAGCTTCACCCGGGTTTCAAACACTGAAGCTTTCTTT